Listed below are T cell receptor beta chains from one sample, sequenced in a study of cytomegalovirus exposure and HLA in healthy donors. Sequencing used immunoSEQ multiplex PCR; TCRdb keeps in-frame clones, though not all of them. The sample includes over 150,000 clones, 77% seen only once; the top ten take roughly 1.4%. Sequencing was carried out using PBMCs. Source of these receptors: a woman in her 30s in good health and CMV-seropositive. CDR3s include the opening cysteine and the closing phenylalanine or tryptophan. Size values are once, few and many counts, or a class for expanded clones, and some rows have none.

CDR3aa,v_gene,len,abundance
CAWETGASGNTIYF,TRBV30,14,.
CASSFHRDRGRVGANVLTF,TRBV21-1,19,.
CASSSTGGRGYTF,TRBV5-6,13,.
CASSSQGYNEQFF,TRBV7-3,13,.
CASSSFGGNTEAFF,TRBV11-1,14,.
CASSQGTGRRNEQYF,TRBV4-3,15,once
CASGPRTGNSGNTIYF,TRBV12-5,16,.
CAGQGAASGNTIYF,TRBV30,14,once
CASSLMTGAPSGANVLTF,TRBV28,18,once
CAWSLAGEGEQETQYF,TRBV30,16,few
CAISGPLAGAGYNEQFF,TRBV10-3,17,few
CSALQGTQYF,TRBV20-1,10,.
CASSDGGYGYTF,TRBV2,12,once
CASSLGGGGDTQYF,TRBV5-8,14,.
CASSPRTGQGAYEQYF,TRBV11-2,16,.
CASSQAGGSQETQYF,TRBV5-1,15,.
CASSLRAGGWTEAFF,TRBV7-2,15,.
CAISESNRGSGNTIYF,TRBV10-3,16,.
CAISESGGPYNEQFF,TRBV10-3,15,.
CASQGSYSSYEQYF,TRBV28,14,once
CSGFGLGTDTQYF,TRBV29-1,13,.
CASGSGNTQYF,TRBV6-5,11,.
CASSLEAGGYSNQPQHF,TRBV7-6,17,.
CASSHGTSGIYEQYF,TRBV11-3,15,few
CASSLWTSGDEQFF,TRBV7-9,14,.
CAWSVRGSGTDTQYF,TRBV30,15,.
CASSLTGTGSYNEQFF,TRBV11-2,16,.
CASGGYSSYNEQFF,TRBV6-5,14,.
CAWSRDRPYGYTF,TRBV30,13,.
CSVEGLWNEQFF,TRBV29-1,12,.
CASSLDGRGLYGANVLTF,TRBV5-1,18,.
CATSAGAYNEQFF,TRBV15,13,.
CASSYESGLNQPQHF,TRBV6-6,15,.
CAWPSGQGRNTIYF,TRBV30,14,.
CASSLGLAGAGETQYF,TRBV7-9,16,.
CAWSGSDYEQYF,TRBV30,12,.
CASSLETSGRLQETQYF,TRBV5-5,17,.
CASSPRGAASYNEQFF,TRBV7-6,16,.
CSVDAGERTDTQYF,TRBV29-1,14,.
CASSLKQGSYEQYF,TRBV27,14,.
CASSLSRSPYGYTF,TRBV27,14,.
CAITPPRGLTNEKLFF,TRBV27,16,.
CASRLAGGTDTQYF,TRBV7-2,14,.
CASSQAGGDNYGYTF,TRBV4-2,15,.
CASSQGTGSNYGYTF,TRBV7-9,15,.
CASRRLGGDGTQYF,TRBV28,14,.
CASSSAGTGGSYEQYF,TRBV28,16,few
CASSSPWDSNTEAFF,TRBV7-8,15,.
CASASGRADTDTQYF,TRBV9,15,.
CASSLSLTDTQYF,TRBV11-3,13,.
CASRGLAGVTGELFF,TRBV2,15,.
CASSLRGGSDSGRTYNEQFF,TRBV7-8,20,.
CAWRRYQETQYF,TRBV30,12,once
CASSPGTGVQPQHF,TRBV28,14,.
CASSPPSSGSTDTQYF,TRBV18,16,.
CASSLDSTSGRASSTDTQYF,TRBV11-3,20,.